The 20 T cell receptor beta chains below come from one sample, sequenced in a study of cytomegalovirus exposure and HLA in healthy donors. The PCR employed 60 Vbeta primers together with 13 Jbeta primers. Clones were read by immunoSEQ multiplex PCR, and TCRdb kept only the in-frame ones, dropping some. Among 180,000 or so clones, roughly four fifths were seen once, and the ten largest hold roughly 0.095%. Source material: PBMCs. The origin of the receptors is a boy aged 2 to 10 in good health and CMV-seronegative.

This sequence joins TRBV11-3 and TRBJ2-1, with TRBD1 matching 7 bases. From germline, CDR1 is SGHNT and CDR2 YENEEA. Germline trimming cut 6 bases from V and 9 bases from J; bases unmatched to any gene: 8. This CDR3 comprises 13 residues. The CDR3 DNA reads TGTGCCAGCAGGGGACAGCAGGGCGGTGAGCAGTTCTTC. Its protein is CASRGQQGGEQFF.

This clone came up a few times. J is TRBJ1-6 and V is TRBV5-1, with a possible D match to TRBD1 (5 bases). This CDR3 comprises 15 residues. Trimming removed 4 bases at V and 7 bases at J, with 15 bases between. The germline CDR1 and CDR2 sequences are SGHRS and YFSETQ. The CDR3 region has the DNA TGCGCCAGCAGCATGCAGGGTTTCGAGAATTCACCCCTCCACTTT. This encodes CASSMQGFENSPLHF. Variable domain in full (rest from reference TRBV5-1 and TRBJ1-6): KAGVTQTPRYLIKTRGQQVTLSCSPISGHRSVSWYQQTPGQGLQFLFEYFSETQRNKGNFPGRFSGRQFSNSRSEMNVSTLELGDSALYLCASSMQGFENSPLHFGNGTRLTVT.

The chain is built from TRBV5-1 and TRBJ2-5; a possible D gene is TRBD2 (5 bases). Germline V lookup: CDR1 SGHRS, CDR2 YFSETQ. The CDR3 is 14 amino acids. Between the trimmed V and J ends, which lost 4 bases and 5 bases, there was a span of 15 bases. The CDR3 DNA reads as TGCGCCAGCAGCGAGGGAGCAAACCGCGAGACCCAGTACTTC. This sequence encodes CASSEGANRETQYF.

This chain joins TRBV4-3 and TRBJ1-1; TRBD1 might be the D (5 bases). The V and J ends lost 1 base and 5 bases respectively, with 8 bases between them. The V gene's germline CDR1 is LGHNA and CDR2 YSLEER. The CDR3 is 13 residues long. This chain's CDR3 is CASSQASGTEAFF. The CDR3 DNA follows: TGCGCCAGCAGCCAAGCGTCAGGGACTGAAGCTTTCTTT.

V is TRBV5-1 and J is TRBJ2-2; 8 bases agree with TRBD1. J gave up 5 bases and V 2 bases, and 14 bases lay outside the gene matches. From germline, CDR1 is SGHRS and CDR2 YFSETQ. The CDR3 is 18 amino acids. As DNA, the CDR3 is TGCGCCAGCAGCTTCCTTTCACAGGGGGGATCAAGGACCGGGGAGCTGTTTTTT. It translates to CASSFLSQGGSRTGELFF.

This chain joins TRBV6-5 and TRBJ2-7; TRBD2 is a possible D gene (5 bases). The germline V gene encodes CDR1 MNHEY and CDR2 SVGAGI. There are 14 residues in the CDR3. The V end lost 2 bases, the J end lost 3 bases, and 11 bases lay between the germline ends. As DNA, the CDR3 is TGTGCCAGCAGTTACGCCGACCGGGGCTACGAGCAGTACTTC. This gives the protein CASSYADRGYEQYF.

CDR3 in DNA: TGTGCCAGCAGCTATGACAGGGGGAACACTGAAGCTTTCTTT. This translates into CASSYDRGNTEAFF. This chain links TRBV5-4 with TRBJ1-1; 8 bases map to TRBD1. V lost 3 bases and J lost 1; bases outside the gene matches: 2. The germline gives CDR1 SGHNT, CDR2 YYREEE (reference sequence). This CDR3 region has 14 residues.

The rearrangement uses TRBV2 and TRBJ1-1, with 7 bases fitting TRBD1. The junction had 12 bases not matched to a gene; V was cut back by 6 bases and J by 11 bases. The CDR3 contains 13 residues. Germline V lookup: CDR1 SNHLY, CDR2 FYNNEI. The CDR3 DNA follows: TGTGCCAGCAGACCCCAGGAACAGGGGAGGGCTTTCTTT. Residues: CASRPQEQGRAFF.

The rearrangement joins TRBV18 to TRBJ2-5; a possible D gene is TRBD1 (6 bases). Trimming took 2 bases from V and 5 from J, leaving 12 bases between them. The CDR3 consists of 14 residues. The germline V gene encodes CDR1 KGHSH and CDR2 LQKENI. The CDR3 loop reads CASSPYRARETQYF. The DNA for the CDR3 is TGTGCCAGCTCACCATACAGGGCCCGGGAGACCCAGTACTTC.

V usage is TRBV11-2 and J usage is TRBJ2-1; TRBD1 aligns across 11 bases. V trimming: 3 bases; J trimming: 8 bases; junction bases outside the gene matches: 12. There are 17 residues in the CDR3. Germline CDR1 is SGHAT and CDR2 is FQNNGV. CDR3 residues: CASSFSPRDRGDDEQFF. The CDR3 DNA follows: TGTGCCAGCAGCTTTTCACCACGGGACAGGGGGGATGATGAGCAGTTCTTC.

The chain has TRBV13 and TRBJ2-3, with 8 bases identical to TRBD2. This CDR3 comprises 17 residues. With V trimmed by 4 bases and J by 2 bases, 11 bases remained unmatched. CDR1 and CDR2 from the germline V gene are PRHDT and FYEKMQ (reference sequence). CDR3 residues: CASSSTEGGGYTDTQYF. CDR3 DNA sequence: TGTGCCAGCAGCTCCACTGAAGGCGGGGGGTACACAGATACGCAGTATTTT.

This clone appeared once. The final CDR3 position lacks the conserved phenylalanine or tryptophan, pointing to a likely read error. The chain uses TRBV4-3 and TRBJ1-2, with 9 bases fitting TRBD1. The J segment lost 4 bases and the V segment lost 3 bases, leaving 9 bases of the junction unmatched. The CDR3 has 16 amino acids. Per germline, CDR1 LGHNA and CDR2 YSLEER. In DNA form, the CDR3 reads TGCGCCAGCAGCCAGACGGGACAGGGTGTCTTCTATGGCTACACCCTC. Amino acid sequence: CASSQTGQGVFYGYTL.

Remarks on this clone: Sequence at one end of the junction differs from germline and may be a read error. This sequence joins TRBV4-1 and TRBJ2-3; tentative D call: TRBD2 (7 bases). Looked up from germline, CDR1 is MGHRA and CDR2 is YSYEKL. This CDR3 comprises 15 residues. The chain's CDR3 is CASRQRGGGTDTQYF. As DNA, the CDR3 is TGCGCCAGCCGCCAAAGGGGGGGAGGGACAGATACGCAGTATTTT.

Comment on this clone: The sample carries other DNA sequences with the same CDR3. The V gene is TRBV18, the J gene TRBJ1-1; weak D call: TRBD1 (5 bases). Germline V gives CDR1 KGHSH, CDR2 LQKENI. Trimming stripped 6 bases from V and 5 bases from J, with 13 bases between. CDR3 length: 13 residues. The CDR3 DNA is TGTGCCAGCTCCCTGACCGGGGGGACTGAAGCTTTCTTT. Translated: CASSLTGGTEAFF.

The rearrangement links TRBV5-6 to TRBJ1-2, with 7 nucleotides matching TRBD1. The CDR3 is made up of 14 amino acids. The ends lost 2 bases at V and 4 bases at J; junction bases unmatched: 5. The germline gives CDR1 SGHDT, CDR2 YYEEEE. In DNA form, the CDR3 reads TGTGCCAGCAGCTTTTGGGGACAGTTCTATGGCTACACCTTC. Translating it yields CASSFWGQFYGYTF.

This chain connects TRBV5-6 to TRBJ1-4; TRBD1 is a possible D gene (5 bases). The CDR3 runs 14 residues. The V end lost 4 bases, the J end lost 8 bases, and 15 bases lay between the germline ends. Germline lookup yields CDR1 SGHDT and CDR2 YYEEEE. The CDR3 nucleotides are TGTGCCAGCAGCGGGGGGGACTCTTTCGAAAAACTGTTTTTT. It yields the protein CASSGGDSFEKLFF.

The gene calls are TRBV5-1 and TRBJ2-3; 12 positions agree with TRBD2. This CDR3 region has 18 residues. Germline CDR1 is SGHRS and CDR2 is YFSETQ. J gave up 2 bases and V 4 bases, and 11 bases lay outside the gene matches. The CDR3 loop is CASSVRGLAGGPTDTQYF. CDR3 DNA: TGCGCCAGCAGCGTCCGCGGGCTAGCGGGGGGGCCCACAGATACGCAGTATTTT.

The J gene is TRBJ1-1, the V gene TRBV29-1; 10 bases are shared with TRBD1. The CDR3 runs 14 residues. The junction had 9 bases not matched to a gene; V was cut back by 8 bases and J by 3 bases. Per germline, CDR1 SQVTM and CDR2 ANQGSEA. The CDR3 sequence: CSTTWTGGDTEAFF. The CDR3 coding sequence is TGCAGCACCACCTGGACAGGGGGTGACACTGAAGCTTTCTTT.

V usage is TRBV9 and J usage is TRBJ1-1; no clear D gene. CDR1 is SGDLS and CDR2 is YYNGEE in the germline V gene. V lost 3 bases and J 5 bases, leaving 17 bases between the germline ends. The CDR3 covers 15 residues. In nucleotides, the CDR3 is TGTGCCAGCAGCGATGAGTATGGGAGGGAAACTGAAGCTTTCTTT. It is translated as CASSDEYGRETEAFF.

Remarks on this clone: A read error may account for a junction end that differs from germline. The J gene is TRBJ2-3, the V gene TRBV7-3, with 8 bases aligning to TRBD2. The CDR3 contains 13 residues. Per the germline V gene, CDR1 is SGHTA and CDR2 is FQGTGA. Here the CDR3 reads CASSLTGAGGLFF. In nucleotides, the CDR3 is TGTGCCAGCAGCTTAACGGGGGCGGGGGGCCTCTTTTTT. Based on the CDR3 plus reference TRBV7-3 and TRBJ2-3, the full variable domain is GAGVSQTPSNKVTEKGKYVELRCDPISGHTALYWYRQSLGQGPEFLIYFQGTGAADDSGLPNDRFFAVRPEGSVSTLKIQRTERGDSAVYLCASSLTGAGGLFFGPGTRLTVL.